These T cell receptor beta chains were read from a single sample in a study of T cells in Graves' hyperthyroidism and ophthalmopathy. TCRdb ran MiXCR on the multiplex PCR reads and lists one entry per CDR3 protein. The table records around 520,000 distinct CDR3 sequences, approximately 24% of them present only once. Input material: blood. The source of these receptors is a woman aged 25 to 39 with Graves' ophthalmopathy. Both conserved end residues are part of each CDR3. Each record gives: D gene, V gene, J gene, clone size, CDR3 protein, CDR3 DNA. A D gene is named only where the DNA matches it firmly. Clone size is given for some rows only: seen once, a few or many times, or a class if the clone is expanded.

TRBD1	TRBV20-1	TRBJ2-7	NA	CSAREGTGSSYEQYF	TGCAGTGCTAGAGAAGGGACAGGGAGCTCCTACGAGCAGTACTTC
NA	TRBV11-2	TRBJ1-1	many	CASSFGETEAFF	TGTGCCAGCAGCTTCGGCGAAACTGAAGCTTTCTTT
NA	TRBV3-1	TRBJ1-3	many	CASSQAATGNTIYF	TGTGCCAGCAGCCAAGCCGCTACTGGAAACACCATATATTTT
NA	TRBV28	TRBJ2-7	NA	CATSVGGTSFNEQYF	TGTGCCACCTCGGTTGGGGGTACCTCTTTCAATGAGCAGTACTTC
NA	TRBV6-2/TRBV6-3	TRBJ2-5	NA	CASSYSEGKETQYF	TGTGCCAGCAGTTACTCCGAGGGGAAAGAGACCCAGTACTTC
TRBD1	TRBV6-1	TRBJ1-2	many	CASSEAGQGLYGYTF	TGTGCCAGCAGTGAAGCGGGACAGGGCCTCTATGGCTACACCTTC
NA	TRBV28	TRBJ2-5	many	CASSAQLGFAQYF	TGTGCCAGCAGCGCCCAACTTGGTTTCGCCCAGTACTTC
TRBD1	TRBV27	TRBJ1-5	many	CASSLDGQVIYSNQPQHF	TGTGCCAGCAGTTTAGACGGACAGGTGATCTATAGCAATCAGCCCCAGCATTTT
TRBD1	TRBV2	TRBJ1-1	NA	CASRRTGGGTEVFF	TGTGCCAGCAGAAGGACAGGGGGGGGCACTGAAGTTTTCTTT
NA	TRBV19	TRBJ2-7	NA	CASSIGLTYEQYF	TGTGCCAGTAGTATTGGGTTGACCTACGAGCAGTACTTC
NA	TRBV13	TRBJ1-2	NA	CASSIKGGLGYGYTF	TGTGCCAGCAGCATCAAGGGGGGCCTTGGCTATGGCTACACCTTC
NA	TRBV11-2	TRBJ2-2	NA	CASSTLTAGTYTGELFF	TGTGCCAGCAGCACATTGACAGCGGGTACGTACACCGGGGAGCTGTTTTTT
NA	TRBV20-1	TRBJ1-2	few	CSARAGAGADYTF	TGCAGTGCTAGAGCGGGGGCAGGAGCGGACTACACCTTC
TRBD1	TRBV10-3	TRBJ1-1	many	CAISGDRVNTEAFF	TGTGCCATCAGTGGGGACAGGGTGAACACTGAAGCTTTCTTT
NA	TRBV28	TRBJ1-5	NA	CASSFTLGNQPQHF	TGTGCCAGCAGTTTTACTCTGGGCAATCAGCCCCAGCATTTT
TRBD1	TRBV7-9	TRBJ1-5	many	CASSLGDRDGRPQHF	TGTGCCAGCAGCTTAGGGGACAGGGATGGACGGCCCCAGCATTTT
NA	TRBV6-5	TRBJ1-5	NA	CASSYSRHSNQPQHF	TGTGCCAGCAGTTACTCACGCCATAGCAATCAGCCCCAGCATTTT
NA	TRBV20-1	TRBJ2-5	many	CSARAEPQETQYF	TGCAGTGCTAGAGCGGAACCGCAAGAGACCCAGTACTTC
NA	TRBV4-1	TRBJ1-1	NA	CASSQAYRQMNTEAFF	TGCGCCAGCAGCCAAGCGTACAGACAAATGAACACTGAAGCTTTCTTT
NA	TRBV12-3/TRBV12-4	TRBJ1-1	NA	CASTFAAGAMNTEAFF	TGTGCAAGCACTTTTGCAGCAGGGGCCATGAACACTGAAGCTTTCTTT
NA	TRBV15	TRBJ1-2	many	CATSKDRGGSYGYTF	TGTGCCACCAGCAAGGATCGAGGGGGTAGCTATGGCTACACCTTC
NA	TRBV7-9	TRBJ2-7	few	CASSFKTSYEQYF	TGTGCCAGCAGCTTTAAGACTTCCTACGAGCAGTACTTC
TRBD1	TRBV6-5	TRBJ1-2	NA	CASSYSRTGTGYTF	TGTGCCAGCAGTTACTCACGGACAGGGACCGGCTACACCTTC
NA	TRBV24-1	TRBJ1-5	NA	CATSDSRVLNQPQHF	TGTGCCACCAGTGATTCCAGGGTGTTAAATCAGCCCCAGCATTTT
NA	TRBV6-2/TRBV6-3	TRBJ1-1	many	CASSLARANTEAFF	TGTGCCAGCAGCCTGGCGCGAGCAAACACTGAAGCTTTCTTT
TRBD1	TRBV4-3	TRBJ1-2	few	CASSQDLRGVVYGYTF	TGCGCCAGCAGCCAAGATCTCAGGGGGGTGGTCTATGGCTACACCTTC
NA	TRBV6-4	TRBJ1-3	NA	CASSDRRRGGISGNTIYF	TGTGCCAGCAGTGATCGACGCCGGGGGGGCATCTCTGGAAACACCATATATTTT
NA	TRBV11-2	TRBJ2-4	many	CASSPPPLQAKNIQYF	TGTGCCAGCAGCCCCCCCCCCCTCCAAGCCAAAAACATTCAGTACTTC
TRBD2	TRBV20-1	TRBJ2-5	NA	CSAELSGANQETQYF	TGCAGTGCAGAGCTTAGCGGGGCTAACCAAGAGACCCAGTACTTC
TRBD1	TRBV14	TRBJ2-7	many	CASSQAAGGLTYEQYF	TGTGCCAGCAGCCAAGCCGCAGGGGGTCTCACCTACGAGCAGTACTTC
NA	TRBV20-1	TRBJ1-1	many	CSATDWMNTEAFF	TGCAGTGCCACGGACTGGATGAACACTGAAGCTTTCTTT
NA	TRBV5-1	TRBJ2-7	many	CASSRDDGSNEQYF	TGCGCCAGCAGCCGGGACGACGGGAGCAACGAGCAGTACTTC
NA	TRBV4-1	TRBJ2-7	many	CASSQGVDSNSPFYEQYF	TGCGCCAGCAGCCAAGGAGTGGACAGTAACTCCCCCTTCTACGAGCAGTACTTC
NA	TRBV12-3/TRBV12-4	TRBJ2-7	many	CASSFARGYEQYF	TGTGCCAGCAGTTTTGCCAGGGGCTACGAGCAGTACTTC
NA	TRBV4-1	TRBJ1-1	NA	CASSLARTLNTEAFF	TGCGCCAGCAGCCTAGCCAGGACCCTGAACACTGAAGCTTTCTTT
NA	TRBV5-1	TRBJ2-5	NA	CASSPNPAGMGFQETQYF	TGCGCCAGCAGCCCCAACCCGGCAGGGATGGGGTTTCAAGAGACCCAGTACTTC
NA	TRBV12-3/TRBV12-4	TRBJ2-5	NA	CASSRLVGETQYF	TGTGCCAGCAGTCGACTAGTTGGGGAGACCCAGTACTTC
NA	TRBV28	TRBJ2-7	many	CASSFYVYEQYF	TGTGCCAGCAGTTTCTACGTATACGAGCAGTACTTC
TRBD1	TRBV6-1	TRBJ1-2	once	CASVDRGHYGYTF	TGTGCCAGCGTGGACAGGGGACACTATGGCTACACCTTC
NA	TRBV12-3/TRBV12-4	TRBJ1-5	few	CASTAGSGQPQHF	TGTGCCAGCACCGCGGGGTCGGGGCAGCCCCAGCATTTT
NA	TRBV6-1	TRBJ1-2	many	CASKPPTEGGYTF	TGTGCCAGCAAGCCCCCCACGGAGGGTGGCTACACCTTC
NA	TRBV19	TRBJ1-1	many	CASSSLENTEAFF	TGTGCCAGTAGTAGCCTCGAGAACACTGAAGCTTTCTTT
NA	TRBV6-1	TRBJ1-2	NA	CASSLSQGLVYGYTF	TGTGCCAGCAGTCTTTCCCAGGGCCTCGTCTATGGCTACACCTTC
TRBD2	TRBV2	TRBJ2-7	NA	CASSPEAGRAYEQYF	TGTGCCAGCAGCCCAGAGGCCGGGAGGGCCTACGAGCAGTACTTC
NA	TRBV6-1	TRBJ1-5	many	CASCAGTASNQPQHF	TGTGCCAGCTGCGCCGGGACCGCTAGCAATCAGCCCCAGCATTTT